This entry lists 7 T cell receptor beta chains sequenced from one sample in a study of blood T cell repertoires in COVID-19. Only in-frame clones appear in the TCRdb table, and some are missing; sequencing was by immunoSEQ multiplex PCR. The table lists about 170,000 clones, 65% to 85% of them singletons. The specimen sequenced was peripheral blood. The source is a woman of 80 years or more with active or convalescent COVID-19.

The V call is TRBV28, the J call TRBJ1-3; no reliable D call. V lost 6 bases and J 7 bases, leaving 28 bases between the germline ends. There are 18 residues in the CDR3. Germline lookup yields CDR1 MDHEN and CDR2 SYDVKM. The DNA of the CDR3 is TGTGCCAGCAGCCTACCGGTTATGAGCCCCGGGAGGCGGAACACCATATATTTT. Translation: CASSLPVMSPGRRNTIYF. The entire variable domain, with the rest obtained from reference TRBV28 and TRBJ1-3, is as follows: DVKVTQSSRYLVKRTGEKVFLECVQDMDHENMFWYRQDPGLGLRLIYFSYDVKMKEKGDIPEGYSVSREKKERFSLILESASTNQTSMYLCASSLPVMSPGRRNTIYFGEGSWLTVV.

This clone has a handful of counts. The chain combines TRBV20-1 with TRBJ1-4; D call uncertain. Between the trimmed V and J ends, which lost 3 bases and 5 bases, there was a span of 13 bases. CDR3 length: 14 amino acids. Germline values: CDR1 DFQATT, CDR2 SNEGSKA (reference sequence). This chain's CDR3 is CSASRPGGNEKLFF. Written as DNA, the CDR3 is TGCAGTGCTAGTCGCCCGGGTGGCAATGAAAAACTGTTTTTT.

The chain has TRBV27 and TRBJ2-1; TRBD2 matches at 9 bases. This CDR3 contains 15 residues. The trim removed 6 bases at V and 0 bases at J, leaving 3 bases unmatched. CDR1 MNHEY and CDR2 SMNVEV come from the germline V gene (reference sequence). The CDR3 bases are TGTGCCAGCAGCTTTAGCGGGGGCTCCTACAATGAGCAGTTCTTC. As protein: CASSFSGGSYNEQFF.

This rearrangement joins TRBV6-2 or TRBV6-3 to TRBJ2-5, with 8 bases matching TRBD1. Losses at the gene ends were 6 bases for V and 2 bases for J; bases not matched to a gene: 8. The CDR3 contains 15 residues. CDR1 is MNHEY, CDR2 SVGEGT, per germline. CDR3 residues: CASSRQGLLQETQYF. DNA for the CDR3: TGTGCCAGCAGCAGACAGGGGCTTCTACAAGAGACCCAGTACTTC.

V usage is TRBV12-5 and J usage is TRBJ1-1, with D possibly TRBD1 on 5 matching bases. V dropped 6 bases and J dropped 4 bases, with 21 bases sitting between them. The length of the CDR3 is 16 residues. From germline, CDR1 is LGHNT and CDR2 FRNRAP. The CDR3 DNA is TGTGCTAGTGGCTCACCGGGTCTGACCGGGGGCACTGAAGCTTTCTTT. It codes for CASGSPGLTGGTEAFF.

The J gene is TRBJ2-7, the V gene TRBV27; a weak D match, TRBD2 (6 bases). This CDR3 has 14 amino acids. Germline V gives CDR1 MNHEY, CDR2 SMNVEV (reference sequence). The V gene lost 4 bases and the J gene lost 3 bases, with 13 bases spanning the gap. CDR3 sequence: CASSSYGGNYEQYF. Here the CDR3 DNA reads TGTGCCAGCAGTTCCTACGGGGGAAACTACGAGCAGTACTTC.

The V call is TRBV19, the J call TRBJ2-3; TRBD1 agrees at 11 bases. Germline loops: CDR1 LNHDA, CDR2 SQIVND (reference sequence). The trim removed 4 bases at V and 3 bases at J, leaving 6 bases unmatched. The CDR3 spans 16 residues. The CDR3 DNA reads TGTGCCAGTAGTACCCGGGACAGGGGGAGTACAGATACGCAGTATTTT. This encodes CASSTRDRGSTDTQYF.